Sequencing of this T cell receptor (beta chain) was carried out in a study of T cells after yellow fever vaccination. This clonotype was detected many times. Its target is unknown. Germline values: CDR1 MNHEY, CDR2 SVGEGT. V shed 0 bases and J 6 bases; nucleotides not matched to a gene: 2. The CDR3 contains 13 residues. TCRdb re-derived calls from the 5' RACE reads in MiXCR, one entry per CDR3 protein. The sample shows some 250,000 distinct CDR3 sequences, roughly 3.7% of them seen only once. General study points: Clonotypes appearing in both CD4 and CD8 compartments existed, and their share was small. Clones from primary vaccination mostly reappeared after the booster (approximately 96% CD4, approximately 86% CD8).

This receptor was taken from a man aged 18 to 30 who received the YFV17D yellow fever vaccine. The sequencing here drew on PBMCs, taken 15 days after the yellow fever booster vaccination. The chain uses TRBV6-2 or TRBV6-3 and TRBJ2-7, with TRBD1 matching 7 bases. In nucleotides, the CDR3 is TGTGCCAGCAGTTACTCGGGACAGTTCGAGCAGTACGTC. Translated, it gives CASSYSGQFEQYV.